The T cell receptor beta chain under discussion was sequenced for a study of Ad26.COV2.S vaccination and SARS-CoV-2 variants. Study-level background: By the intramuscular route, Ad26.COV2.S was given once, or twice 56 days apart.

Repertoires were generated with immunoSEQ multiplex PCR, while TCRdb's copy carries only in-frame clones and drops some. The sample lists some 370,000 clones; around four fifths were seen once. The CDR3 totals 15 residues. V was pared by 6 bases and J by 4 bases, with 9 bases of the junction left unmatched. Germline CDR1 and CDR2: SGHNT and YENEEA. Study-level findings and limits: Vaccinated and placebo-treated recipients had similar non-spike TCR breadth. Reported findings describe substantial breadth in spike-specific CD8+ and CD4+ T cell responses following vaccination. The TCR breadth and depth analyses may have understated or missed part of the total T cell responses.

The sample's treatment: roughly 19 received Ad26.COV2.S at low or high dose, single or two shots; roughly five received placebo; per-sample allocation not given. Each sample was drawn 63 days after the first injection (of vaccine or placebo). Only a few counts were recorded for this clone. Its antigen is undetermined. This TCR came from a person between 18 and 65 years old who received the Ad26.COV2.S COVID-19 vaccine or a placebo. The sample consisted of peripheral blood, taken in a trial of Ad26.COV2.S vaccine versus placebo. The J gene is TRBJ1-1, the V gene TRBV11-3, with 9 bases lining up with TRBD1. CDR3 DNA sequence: TGTGCCAGCAGATCAGGACAGGGGTCGGGCACTGAAGCTTTCTTT. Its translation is CASRSGQGSGTEAFF.